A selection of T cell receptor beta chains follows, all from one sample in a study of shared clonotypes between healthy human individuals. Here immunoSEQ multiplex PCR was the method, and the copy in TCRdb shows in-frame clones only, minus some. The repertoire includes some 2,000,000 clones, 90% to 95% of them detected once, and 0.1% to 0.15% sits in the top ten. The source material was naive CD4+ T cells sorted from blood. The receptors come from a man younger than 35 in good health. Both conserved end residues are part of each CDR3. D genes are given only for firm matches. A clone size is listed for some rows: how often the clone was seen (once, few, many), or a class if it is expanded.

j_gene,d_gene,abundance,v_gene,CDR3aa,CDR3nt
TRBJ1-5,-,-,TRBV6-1,CASSEGVGGSNQPQHF,TGTGCCAGCAGTGAAGGAGTGGGGGGCAGCAATCAGCCCCAGCATTTT
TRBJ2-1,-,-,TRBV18,CASSRTLPYNEQFF,TGTGCCAGCTCACGGACTCTCCCCTACAATGAGCAGTTCTTC
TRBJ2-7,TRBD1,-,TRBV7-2,CASSSQGAVHEQYF,TGTGCCAGCAGCTCTCAGGGGGCGGTGCACGAGCAGTACTTC
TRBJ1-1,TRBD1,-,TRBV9,CASSRRDRGLNTEAFF,TGTGCCAGCAGCAGGAGGGACAGGGGGCTGAACACTGAAGCTTTCTTT
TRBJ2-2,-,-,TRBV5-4,CASSAGTNTGELFF,TGTGCCAGCAGCGCCGGGACCAACACCGGGGAGCTGTTTTTT
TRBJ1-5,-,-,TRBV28,CASSRTSLGNQPQHF,TGTGCCAGCAGTCGGACTTCCCTGGGGAATCAGCCCCAGCATTTT
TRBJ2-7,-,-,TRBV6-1,CASSPRAQDEQYF,TGTGCCAGCAGTCCTCGGGCGCAGGACGAGCAGTACTTC
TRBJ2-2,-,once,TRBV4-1,CASSQVPHAGELFF,TGCGCCAGCAGCCAAGTCCCCCACGCCGGGGAGCTGTTTTTT
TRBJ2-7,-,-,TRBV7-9,CASSLGVGLQYF,TGTGCCAGCAGCTTAGGTGTGGGACTGCAGTACTTC
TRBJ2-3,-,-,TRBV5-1,CASSLVLGQSTDTQYF,TGCGCCAGCAGCTTGGTATTGGGGCAAAGCACAGATACGCAGTATTTT
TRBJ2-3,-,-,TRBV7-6,CASSFFQGNTDTQYF,TGTGCCAGCAGCTTCTTTCAGGGAAACACAGATACGCAGTATTTT
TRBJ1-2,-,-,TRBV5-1,CASSLDGGGYTF,TGCGCCAGCAGCTTGGATGGGGGCGGCTACACCTTC
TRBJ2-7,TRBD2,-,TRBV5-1,CASSSTSGRAYEQYF,TGCGCCAGCAGCTCGACTAGCGGGAGGGCCTACGAGCAGTACTTC
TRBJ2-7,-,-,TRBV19,CASSLAVTYEQYF,TGTGCCAGTAGTCTCGCAGTCACCTACGAGCAGTACTTC